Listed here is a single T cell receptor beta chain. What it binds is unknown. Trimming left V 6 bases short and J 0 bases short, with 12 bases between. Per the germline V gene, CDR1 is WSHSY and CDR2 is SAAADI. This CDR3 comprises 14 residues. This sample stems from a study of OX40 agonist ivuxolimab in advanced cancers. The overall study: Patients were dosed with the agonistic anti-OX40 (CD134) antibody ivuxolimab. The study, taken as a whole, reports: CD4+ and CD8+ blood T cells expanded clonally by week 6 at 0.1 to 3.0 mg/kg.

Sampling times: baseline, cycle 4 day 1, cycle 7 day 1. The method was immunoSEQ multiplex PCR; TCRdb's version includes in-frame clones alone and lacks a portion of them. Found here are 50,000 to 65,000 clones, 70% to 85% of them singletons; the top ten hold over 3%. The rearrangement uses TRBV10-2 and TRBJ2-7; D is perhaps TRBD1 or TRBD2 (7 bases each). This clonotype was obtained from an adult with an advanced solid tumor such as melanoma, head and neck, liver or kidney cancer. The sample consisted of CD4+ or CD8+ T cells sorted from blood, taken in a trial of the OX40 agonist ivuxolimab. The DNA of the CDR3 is TGCGCCAGCAGAGCGGGACAGAGCTCCTACGAGCAGTACTTC. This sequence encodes CASRAGQSSYEQYF.